Listed here are 31 T cell receptor beta chains from one sample, sequenced in a study of human T cells and chemical hapten exposure. One entry per CDR3 protein, called by TCRdb with MiXCR from the RACE reads. The sample has about 120,000 distinct CDR3 sequences, 12% to 15% seen once; the top ten hold less than 0.95%. Stated time point: patch test 1, 2 weeks after DPC sensitization. Treatment here: therapeutic diphenylcyclopropenone sensitization with weekly scalp DPC. The specimen was whole blood, collected in connection with sensitization to the hapten diphenylcyclopropenone (DPC). The receptor source for this set is a man aged 18 to 30 with alopecia areata. Some clones in this sample may be carry-over from other donors' samples.

This clonotype has only a few counts. The chain has TRBV4-3 and TRBJ1-2, with a weak D call TRBD1 (5 bases). V shed 5 bases and J shed 2 bases, with 6 bases lying between them. CDR3 length equals 12 residues. CDR1 and CDR2 (germline): LGHNA, YSLEER. The CDR3 spells CASSGGNYGYTF. DNA of the CDR3: TGCGCCAGCAGCGGGGGGAACTATGGCTACACCTTC.

CDR3 in amino acids: CASSFFILGLPSTDTQYF. DNA for the CDR3: TGTGCCAGCAGTTTCTTTATATTAGGGTTGCCTAGCACAGATACGCAGTATTTT. The chain links TRBV12-3 or TRBV12-4 to TRBJ2-3; D unresolved. Trimming cost V 3 bases and J 0 bases, with 19 bases left between them. There are 18 residues in the CDR3.

The chain has TRBV12-3 or TRBV12-4 and TRBJ2-3, with D possibly matching TRBD1 (5 bases). Deletions cut 4 bases from V and 0 bases from J, with 14 bases between. The CDR3 loop spans 16 amino acids. Here the CDR3 DNA reads TGTGCCAGCAGTTCATACGACAGTACTAGCACAGATACGCAGTATTTT. It is translated as CASSSYDSTSTDTQYF.

The rearrangement links TRBV3-1 to TRBJ1-2; D is uncertain. V lost 4 bases and J 8 bases, leaving 14 bases between the germline ends. There are 13 residues in the CDR3. CDR1 is LGHDT, CDR2 YNNKEL, per germline (reference sequence). The CDR3 spells CASSRPDALGYTF. CDR3 nucleotides: TGTGCCAGCAGCCGCCCGGACGCCCTAGGCTACACCTTC. Full variable domain (remainder filled in from reference TRBV3-1 and TRBJ1-2): DTAVSQTPKYLVTQMGNDKSIKCEQNLGHDTMYWYKQDSKKFLKIMFSYNNKELIINETVPNRFSPKSPDKAHLNLHINSLELGDSAVYFCASSRPDALGYTFGSGTRLTVV.

This clonotype was seen a few times. V usage is TRBV14 and J usage is TRBJ1-1; D is possibly TRBD1 (6 bases). This CDR3 contains 14 residues. In germline, CDR1 is SGHDN, CDR2 FVKESK. Trimming shortened V by 6 bases and J by 4 bases, and 15 bases separated the two germline ends. The CDR3, as DNA: TGTGCCAGCAGGAACAGGGACGGGGGCACTGAAGCTTTCTTT. Protein product: CASRNRDGGTEAFF.

V usage is TRBV4-3 and J usage is TRBJ2-7; TRBD1 agrees at 8 bases. Germline values: CDR1 LGHNA, CDR2 YSLEER. There are 15 residues in the CDR3. V shed 0 bases and J 3 bases; nucleotides not matched to a gene: 4. CDR3 sequence (DNA): TGCGCCAGCAGCCAAGAATACGACAGGGGCTACGAGCAGTACTTC. Its translation is CASSQEYDRGYEQYF.

The genes are TRBV11-3 and TRBJ2-2; D gene ambiguous. Germline V gene lookup returns CDR1 SGHNT and CDR2 YENEEA. V was shortened by 3 bases and J by 0 bases, with 11 bases between the two germline ends. CDR3 length: 16 residues. Here the CDR3 reads CASSFSTGTNTGELFF. The DNA of the CDR3 is TGTGCCAGCAGCTTTAGTACCGGTACGAACACCGGGGAGCTGTTTTTT.

This clonotype was counted only a few times. The rearrangement links TRBV5-1 to TRBJ2-7, with 8 bases matching TRBD1. After removal of 4 bases from V and 4 bases from J, the junction contained 7 bases not matched to a gene. CDR3 length: 14 residues. From germline, CDR1 is SGHRS and CDR2 YFSETQ. This CDR3 reads CASSLGTGPYEQYF. As DNA, the CDR3 is TGCGCCAGCAGCCTCGGGACAGGCCCTTACGAGCAGTACTTC.

This clonotype was counted a few times. This chain connects TRBV28 to TRBJ2-3; TRBD1 aligns across 8 bases. The J segment lost 3 bases and the V segment lost 5 bases, leaving 7 bases of the junction unmatched. CDR1 MDHEN and CDR2 SYDVKM come from the germline V gene. The CDR3 extends over 15 amino acids. Here the CDR3 DNA reads TGTGCCAGCAGTCCCCGGACAGGGTGGACAGATACGCAGTATTTT. Its protein is CASSPRTGWTDTQYF.

The J gene is TRBJ2-3, the V gene TRBV9; perhaps TRBD2 as D (7 bases). The V and J ends lost 0 bases and 2 bases respectively, with 10 bases between them. Germline values: CDR1 SGDLS, CDR2 YYNGEE. This CDR3 region has 15 residues. The CDR3 sequence: CASSVVAGATDTQYF. CDR3 coding DNA: TGTGCCAGCAGCGTAGTTGCGGGGGCCACAGATACGCAGTATTTT. The whole variable domain, remainder taken from reference TRBV9 and TRBJ2-3, is DSGVTQTPKHLITATGQRVTLRCSPRSGDLSVYWYQQSLDQGLQFLIQYYNGEERAKGNILERFSAQQFPDLHSELNLSSLELGDSALYFCASSVVAGATDTQYFGPGTRLTVL.

This clonotype was seen ten or more times. This sequence joins TRBV3-1 and TRBJ2-5; no firm D call. Germline values: CDR1 LGHDT, CDR2 YNNKEL (reference sequence). This CDR3 is 11 amino acids long. The V and J ends lost 0 bases and 10 bases respectively, with 6 bases between them. This CDR3 is CASSQDMDQYF. The CDR3 DNA sequence: TGTGCCAGCAGCCAAGATATGGACCAGTACTTC.

The sample holds a few counts of this clonotype. This chain uses TRBV2 with TRBJ1-5; 7 bases are a match to TRBD1. Germline V gene lookup returns CDR1 SNHLY and CDR2 FYNNEI. Trimming cost V 3 bases and J 0 bases; bases outside gene matches: 14. This CDR3 is 19 amino acids long. This CDR3 reads CASSDLGQRRAYSNQPQHF. CDR3 DNA: TGTGCCAGCAGTGATCTGGGACAGAGAAGGGCATATAGCAATCAGCCCCAGCATTTT. The full variable domain, completed using reference TRBV2 and TRBJ1-5, is EPEVTQTPSHQVTQMGQEVILRCVPISNHLYFYWYRQILGQKVEFLVSFYNNEISEKSEIFDDQFSVERPDGSNFTLKIRSTKLEDSAMYFCASSDLGQRRAYSNQPQHFGDGTRLSIL.

This chain connects TRBV6-2 or TRBV6-3 to TRBJ2-7; weak D call: TRBD1 (6 bases). The germline V and J ends were trimmed by 6 bases and 0 bases, with 12 bases remaining between them. The germline V gene has CDR1 MNHEY and CDR2 SVGEGT. The CDR3 runs 14 residues. The CDR3 DNA reads TGTGCCAGCAGAAATATAGGGGGCTCCTACGAGCAGTACGTC. It encodes CASRNIGGSYEQYV.

This clonotype was detected a few times. The chain carries TRBV9 and TRBJ1-2; D gene uncertain. The V gene lost 6 bases and the J gene lost 5 bases, with 14 bases spanning the gap. The CDR3 contains 13 residues. Germline V gene sequence: CDR1 SGDLS, CDR2 YYNGEE. CDR3 loop: CASKKDGLYGYTF. In DNA form, the CDR3 reads TGTGCCAGCAAAAAGGACGGCTTGTATGGCTACACCTTC.

This clonotype was detected many times. This chain uses TRBV6-4 with TRBJ2-7; no clear D. CDR1 MRHNA and CDR2 SNTAGT come from the germline V gene. This CDR3 comprises 11 residues. V was clipped by 8 bases and J by 3 bases, with 8 bases between them. The CDR3 reads CASPPDYEQYV. CDR3 nucleotides: TGTGCCAGCCCTCCGGACTACGAGCAGTACGTC.

V is TRBV7-6 and J is TRBJ2-5; 12 nucleotides agree with TRBD2. V trimming: 0 bases; J trimming: 6 bases; junction bases outside the gene matches: 5. Germline loops: CDR1 SGHVS, CDR2 FNYEAQ. The CDR3 contains 16 residues. The CDR3 coding sequence is TGTGCCAGCAGCTTAGCGAGGACTAGCGGGGCGAAGACCCAGTACTTC. Amino acid sequence: CASSLARTSGAKTQYF.

This clonotype was seen a handful of times. This chain links TRBV14 with TRBJ1-1; 9 bases align to TRBD1. From germline, CDR1 is SGHDN and CDR2 FVKESK. CDR3 length: 15 residues. With 4 bases clipped from V and 3 bases from J, the junction kept 6 bases outside the gene matches. Here the CDR3 DNA reads TGTGCCAGCAGCCCCATCGGGACAGGGCACACTGAAGCTTTCTTT. This gives the protein CASSPIGTGHTEAFF.

This chain joins TRBV5-5 and TRBJ2-2, with 7 nucleotides matching TRBD2. Germline CDR1 is SGHKS and CDR2 is YYEKEE (reference sequence). Unmatched junction bases numbered 2, after V lost 0 bases and J lost 0 bases. The CDR3 has 16 amino acids. The CDR3 DNA reads TGTGCCAGCAGCTTGGCCGGGACTACGAACACCGGGGAGCTGTTTTTT. It codes for CASSLAGTTNTGELFF.

This clonotype showed up just a few times. The chain has TRBV11-2 and TRBJ2-3, with D perhaps TRBD2 (6 bases). This CDR3 spans 13 amino acids. V was shortened by 7 bases and J by 10 bases, with 18 bases between the two germline ends. The V gene's germline CDR1 is SGHAT and CDR2 FQNNGV. The CDR3: CASNPAQSGSQYF. DNA for the CDR3: TGTGCCAGCAACCCTGCCCAGAGCGGGTCGCAGTATTTT.

The chain links TRBV6-6 to TRBJ1-6; D remains unclear. The germline V and J ends were trimmed by 2 bases and 5 bases, with 7 bases remaining between them. The CDR3 length is 14 residues. Germline V lookup: CDR1 MNHNY, CDR2 SVGAGI (reference sequence). DNA for the CDR3: TGTGCCAGCAGTTACGGGCAGCATAATTCACCCCTCCACTTT. This codes for CASSYGQHNSPLHF.

This chain connects TRBV7-7 to TRBJ2-1; no firm D call. Germline CDR1 is SSHAT and CDR2 is FNYEAQ (reference sequence). CDR3 size: 14 residues. Trimming took 0 bases from V and 9 from J, leaving 12 bases between them. For the CDR3, the DNA is TGTGCCAGCAGCTTAGCGCCAGGACGAGGTGAGCAGTTCTTC. Protein: CASSLAPGRGEQFF.

V and J are TRBV11-2 and TRBJ2-3; no definite D call. The CDR3 consists of 13 residues. Germline V CDR1 and CDR2: SGHAT, FQNNGV. The V gene lost 8 bases and the J gene lost 4 bases, with 13 bases spanning the gap. As DNA, the CDR3 is TGTGCCAGCTCACGAGACGGGCCAGATACGCAGTATTTT. It encodes CASSRDGPDTQYF. Supplemented by reference TRBV11-2 and TRBJ2-3, the full variable domain reads EAGVAQSPRYKIIEKRQSVAFWCNPISGHATLYWYQQILGQGPKLLIQFQNNGVVDDSQLPKDRFSAERLKGVDSTLKIQPAKLEDSAVYLCASSRDGPDTQYFGPGTRLTVL.

This clonotype was seen ten or more times. CDR3 sequence: CASSLSGGRNEQFF. The CDR3 nucleotides read TGTGCCAGCAGCTTGAGCGGGGGCCGCAATGAGCAGTTCTTC. This chain connects TRBV7-3 to TRBJ2-1; 8 bases line up with TRBD2. This CDR3 is built from 14 residues. Losses at the gene ends were 3 bases for V and 6 bases for J; bases not matched to a gene: 4. Germline V lookup: CDR1 SGHTA, CDR2 FQGTGA.

This clonotype was seen more than once but under ten times. This chain links TRBV9 with TRBJ1-1, with a tentative D call TRBD1 (5 bases). Germline V CDR1 and CDR2: SGDLS, YYNGEE. CDR3 size: 15 residues. Trimming removed 3 bases from V and 1 base from J, with 13 bases in between. The CDR3 is CASSAEGRWNTEAFF. The CDR3 DNA reads as TGTGCCAGCAGCGCAGAGGGACGGTGGAACACTGAAGCTTTCTTT.

This sequence joins TRBV28 and TRBJ2-4; D uncertain. The CDR3 runs to 11 residues. Trimming pared 3 bases from V and 8 bases from J, leaving 5 bases between. Per germline, CDR1 MDHEN and CDR2 SYDVKM. The CDR3: CASSFNDIQYF. The CDR3 coding sequence is TGTGCCAGCAGTTTTAACGACATTCAGTACTTC.

The rearrangement links TRBV18 to TRBJ2-1, with D possibly TRBD2 on 5 matching bases. CDR3 size: 15 residues. Germline values: CDR1 KGHSH, CDR2 LQKENI. V lost 3 bases to trimming and J lost 4 bases, with 13 bases between them. In DNA form, the CDR3 reads TGTGCCAGCTCACCCTACGAGGGTGGGTACAATGAGCAGTTCTTC. It codes for CASSPYEGGYNEQFF. The full variable domain, in which reference TRBV18 and TRBJ2-1 provide the parts outside the CDR3, is NAGVMQNPRHLVRRRGQEARLRCSPMKGHSHVYWYRQLPEEGLKFMVYLQKENIIDESGMPKERFSAEFPKEGPSILRIQQVVRGDSAAYFCASSPYEGGYNEQFFGPGTRLTVL.

The chain couples TRBV28 to TRBJ2-5; weak D call: TRBD2 (6 bases). The CDR3 is 13 residues long. The germline gives CDR1 MDHEN, CDR2 SYDVKM. V was cut by 6 bases and J by 5 bases, with 13 bases left in between. In DNA form, the CDR3 reads TGTGCCAGCAGCCATACTAGCACCGAGACCCAGTACTTC. It yields the protein CASSHTSTETQYF.

About this clonotype itself: One junction end disagrees with the germline gene, perhaps due to a read error. CDR3 sequence (DNA): TGTGCCAGCAGCCAAGCTGGGGTGAACACTGAAGCTTACTTT. This encodes CASSQAGVNTEAYF. The chain uses TRBV3-1 and TRBJ1-1; no firm D call. Germline V gene data show CDR1 as LGHDT and CDR2 as YNNKEL (reference sequence). There are 14 residues in the CDR3.

This clonotype was seen a handful of times. The chain joins TRBV6-4 to TRBJ2-3, with 9 nucleotides matching TRBD2. Looked up from germline, CDR1 is MRHNA and CDR2 is SNTAGT. The J segment lost 4 bases and the V segment lost 2 bases, leaving 10 bases of the junction unmatched. The CDR3 spans 17 residues. The CDR3 DNA sequence: TGTGCCAGCAGTGACCACCCGATAGCGGGGGAGTCAGATACGCAGTATTTT. Translated, it gives CASSDHPIAGESDTQYF.

The chain is built from TRBV11-2 and TRBJ1-1; D is ambiguous. V gave up 3 bases and J gave up 2 bases, with 16 bases separating them. This CDR3 region has 16 residues. The germline V gene encodes CDR1 SGHAT and CDR2 FQNNGV. CDR3 sequence reads: CASSFPYDLVNTEAFF. The CDR3 DNA is TGTGCCAGCAGCTTCCCGTATGACTTGGTTAACACTGAAGCTTTCTTT.

Only a few counts were recorded for this clonotype. In DNA form, the CDR3 reads TGTGCCAGCAGCTTAGTCGGGACAACCATTGGGCCCCAGCATTTT. Protein: CASSLVGTTIGPQHF. V is TRBV7-2 and J is TRBJ1-5, with D possibly matching TRBD1 (6 bases). CDR1 SGHTA and CDR2 FQGNSA come from the germline V gene. The germline V and J ends were trimmed by 1 base and 9 bases, with 16 bases remaining between them. The CDR3 consists of 15 residues.